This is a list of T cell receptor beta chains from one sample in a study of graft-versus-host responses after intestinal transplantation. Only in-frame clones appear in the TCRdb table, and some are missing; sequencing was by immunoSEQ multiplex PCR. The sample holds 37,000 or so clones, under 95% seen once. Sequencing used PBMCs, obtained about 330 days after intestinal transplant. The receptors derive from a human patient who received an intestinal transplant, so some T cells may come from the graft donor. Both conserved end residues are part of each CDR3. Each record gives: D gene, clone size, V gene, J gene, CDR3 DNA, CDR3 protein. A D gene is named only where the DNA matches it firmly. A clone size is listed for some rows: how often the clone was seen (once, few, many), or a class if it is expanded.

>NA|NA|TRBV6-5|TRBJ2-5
TGTGCCAGCAGTTACTCGATAGGACAGTTCCAAGAGACCCAGTACTTC
CASSYSIGQFQETQYF
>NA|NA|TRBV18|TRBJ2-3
TGTGCCAGCTCACCACCTAGTGCAGATACGCAGTATTTT
CASSPPSADTQYF
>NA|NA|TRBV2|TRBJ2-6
TGTGCCAGCTCCAGAGACGGTGGGGCCAACGTCCTGACTTTC
CASSRDGGANVLTF
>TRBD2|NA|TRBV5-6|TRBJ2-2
TGTGCCAGCAGCCTCCCCAGCGGGGGTTACACCGGGGAGCTGTTTTTT
CASSLPSGGYTGELFF
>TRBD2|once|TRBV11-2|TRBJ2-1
TGTGCCAGCAGCTTGCTAGCGGACTACAATGAGCAGTTCTTC
CASSLLADYNEQFF
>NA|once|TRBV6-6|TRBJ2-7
TGTGCCAGCAGACGCCCCGGGACACCCGCCTACGAGCAGTACTTC
CASRRPGTPAYEQYF
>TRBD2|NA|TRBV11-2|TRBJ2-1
TGTGCCAGCAGCTCGATAAGGGAGGGGCAGTTCTTC
CASSSIREGQFF
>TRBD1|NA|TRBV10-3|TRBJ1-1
TGTGCCATCAGTGATCCCGAGGGGGCTAGGACTGAAGCTTTCTTT
CAISDPEGARTEAFF
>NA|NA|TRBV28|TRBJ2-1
TGTGCCAGCAGTTTCGTGGGGAATGAGCAGTTCTTC
CASSFVGNEQFF
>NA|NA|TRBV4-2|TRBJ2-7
TGTGCCAGCAGCCAAGAGGGCAGGGGTTTCTCCTACGAGCAGTACTTC
CASSQEGRGFSYEQYF
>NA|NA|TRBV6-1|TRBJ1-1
TGTGCCAGCAGAAAAAGGGTACAATTTAACACTGAAGCTTTCTTT
CASRKRVQFNTEAFF
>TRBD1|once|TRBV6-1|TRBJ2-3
TGTGCCAGCAGAAGACAGGGTTTGGATACGCAGTATTTT
CASRRQGLDTQYF
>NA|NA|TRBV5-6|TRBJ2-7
TGTGCCAGCAGCTTCCCCTCCGCCCCGGGTCAGATATACGAGCAGTACTTC
CASSFPSAPGQIYEQYF
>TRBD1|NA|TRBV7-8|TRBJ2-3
TGTGCCAGCAGCTTTATGGGACAGGGTAGCACAGATACGCAGTATTTT
CASSFMGQGSTDTQYF
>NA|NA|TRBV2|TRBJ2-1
TGTGCCAGCATAACAGGCTTCACCCGGATCGACAATGAGCAGTTCTTC
CASITGFTRIDNEQFF
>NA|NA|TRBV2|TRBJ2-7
TGTGCCAGCAGTGAAGCCTGGGACACAAGCTCCTACGAGCAGTACTTC
CASSEAWDTSSYEQYF
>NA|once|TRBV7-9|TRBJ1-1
TGTGCCAGCAGCTACTTTCACACTGAAGCTTTCTTT
CASSYFHTEAFF
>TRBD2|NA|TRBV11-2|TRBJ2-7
TGTGCCAGCAGCCTGACTAGCGGGGGGTTCTACGAGCAGTACTTC
CASSLTSGGFYEQYF
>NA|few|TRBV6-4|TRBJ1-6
TGTGCCAGCAGTGAGTGGGTCTTCTCACCCCTCCACTTT
CASSEWVFSPLHF
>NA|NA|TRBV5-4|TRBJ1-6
TGTGCCAGCAGCTTGGGGGGGGATTCACCCCTCCACTTT
CASSLGGDSPLHF
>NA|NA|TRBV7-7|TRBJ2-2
TGTGCTAGCAGCCCCTATAGCAACGGGGAGCTGTTTTTT
CASSPYSNGELFF
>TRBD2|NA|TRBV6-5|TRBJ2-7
TGTGCCAGCAAGTCCCCGAGCGGGGGTTCCTACGAGCAGTACTTC
CASKSPSGGSYEQYF
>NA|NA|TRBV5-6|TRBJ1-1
TGTGCCAGCAGCTTTTTAATGAACACTGAAGCTTTCTTT
CASSFLMNTEAFF
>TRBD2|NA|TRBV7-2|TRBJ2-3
TGTGCCAGCAGCTTACTAAGCGGGGGAGTAACAGATACGCAGTATTTT
CASSLLSGGVTDTQYF
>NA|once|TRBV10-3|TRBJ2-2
TGTGCCATCAGGGGGGACCCCCTAAACACCGGGGAGCTGTTTTTT
CAIRGDPLNTGELFF
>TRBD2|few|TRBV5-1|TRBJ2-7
TGCGCCAGCAGCGCAACCTCTAGCGGACCTTCCTACGAGCAGTACTTC
CASSATSSGPSYEQYF